These 29 T cell receptor beta chains came from one sample sequenced in a study of blood T cells in healthy people across ages. Sample-barcoded 5' priming and a J-beta primer mix drove a second PCR of roughly 6 to 12 cycles. From the 5' RACE reads, TCRdb called clonotypes with MiXCR, one entry per CDR3 protein. Found here are some 1.6 million distinct CDR3 sequences, around 36% of them singletons; the top ten hold around 11%. The sequenced material came from blood. These receptors were taken from a woman aged 25 to 39 in good health.

In this sample, this clonotype turned up a few times. CDR3 loop: CASSVRDRGPSNYGYTF. The CDR3, as DNA: TGTGCCAGCAGTGTCCGAGACAGGGGACCTTCTAACTATGGCTACACCTTC. The chain combines TRBV27 with TRBJ1-2, with 8 bases fitting TRBD1. The CDR3 sequence is 17 residues long. The ends lost 5 bases at V and 0 bases at J; junction bases unmatched: 11. Germline values: CDR1 MNHEY, CDR2 SMNVEV (reference sequence).

Of note for this clonotype: Germline and junction disagree at one end, which may indicate a read error. This CDR3 is CDSSLAAGMNTEAFF. In DNA form, the CDR3 reads TGTGACAGCAGTTTGGCGGCAGGTATGAACACTGAAGCTTTCTTT. The chain has TRBV12-3 or TRBV12-4 and TRBJ1-1; no definite D call. This CDR3 has 15 residues.

This chain connects TRBV3-1 to TRBJ1-1, with D possibly matching TRBD1 (6 bases). V lost 6 bases and J lost 0, with 11 bases in between. There are 14 residues in the CDR3. Looked up from germline, CDR1 is LGHDT and CDR2 is YNNKEL (reference sequence). The chain's CDR3 is CASRAGGLNTEAFF. CDR3 coding DNA: TGTGCCAGCAGGGCGGGGGGCCTGAACACTGAAGCTTTCTTT.

As regards this clonotype: This may be a read error, as it is one base from a much larger clone. The chain carries TRBV28 and TRBJ2-1; D uncertain. The V gene's germline CDR1 is MDHEN and CDR2 SYDVKM. The CDR3 is made up of 15 amino acids. CDR3 coding DNA: TGTACCAGCAGCAGGCGCGAACGACCTTTCAATGAGCAGTTCTTC. This translates into CTSSRRERPFNEQFF.

Here the CDR3 DNA reads TGTGCCAGCAGCCTCGGGACAGGTTCCCACAAAGATACGCAGTATTTT. The encoded protein is CASSLGTGSHKDTQYF. This sequence joins TRBV7-3 and TRBJ2-3; 8 bases agree with TRBD1. Germline V lookup: CDR1 SGHTA, CDR2 FQGTGA. The CDR3 runs to 16 residues. The junction had 12 bases not matched to a gene; V was cut back by 5 bases and J by 5 bases.

V and J are TRBV5-8 and TRBJ1-2; 11 nucleotides agree with TRBD1. The CDR3 runs 15 residues. The junction had 5 bases not matched to a gene; V was cut back by 4 bases and J by 3 bases. Germline CDR1 SGHTS, CDR2 YDEGEE. DNA of the CDR3: TGTGCCAGCAGCGCCGGACAGGGGGCTTACTATGGCTACACCTTC. The encoded protein is CASSAGQGAYYGYTF. Variable domain in full (rest from reference TRBV5-8 and TRBJ1-2): EAGVTQSPTHLIKTRGQQATLRCSPISGHTSVYWYQQALGLGLQFLLWYDEGEERNRGNFPPRFSGRQFPNYSSELNVNALELEDSALYLCASSAGQGAYYGYTFGSGTRLTVV.

This chain links TRBV20-1 with TRBJ1-5; D not certain. CDR1 DFQATT and CDR2 SNEGSKA come from the germline V gene (reference sequence). The CDR3 length is 15 residues. Trimming pared 3 bases from V and 2 bases from J, leaving 14 bases between. This chain's CDR3 is CSARERVRGNQPQHF. CDR3 sequence (DNA): TGCAGTGCTAGGGAACGGGTAAGAGGCAATCAGCCCCAGCATTTT.

This clonotype was detected only once. CDR3 sequence: CASSSPGQGGNQPQHF. CDR3 sequence (DNA): TGTGCCAGCAGTTCGCCGGGACAGGGAGGCAATCAGCCCCAGCATTTT. The chain joins TRBV6-6 to TRBJ1-5; 9 bases are shared with TRBD1. Germline trimming cut 4 bases from V and 2 bases from J; bases unmatched to any gene: 6. CDR1 and CDR2 (germline): MNHNY, SVGAGI (reference sequence). The CDR3 consists of 16 residues.

This clonotype was seen only a few times. The V call is TRBV10-3, the J call TRBJ2-3; unclear D gene. CDR3 length: 11 residues. The germline V and J ends were trimmed by 7 bases and 2 bases, with 4 bases remaining between them. Germline CDR1 ENHRY, CDR2 SYGVKD. The CDR3 bases are TGTGCCATCAAAAACACAGATACGCAGTATTTT. Translating gives CAIKNTDTQYF.

The chain links TRBV6-6 to TRBJ2-1; TRBD2 matches at 11 bases. V lost 8 bases, J lost 4 bases, and 4 bases stayed unmatched. The CDR3 runs 14 residues. Germline loops: CDR1 MNHNY, CDR2 SVGAGI (reference sequence). The DNA of the CDR3 is TGTGCCAGCTGTCGGACTAGCGGGTACAATGAGCAGTTCTTC. This sequence encodes CASCRTSGYNEQFF.

As for this clonotype: A much larger clone lies one base from this, so it may be a read error. The missing conserved phenylalanine or tryptophan at the end of this CDR3 makes a read error likely. The rearrangement joins TRBV4-1 to TRBJ2-1, with TRBD2 identical over 9 bases. J gave up 9 bases and V 1 base, and 10 bases lay outside the gene matches. In germline, CDR1 is MGHRA, CDR2 YSYEKL. CDR3 length equals 16 residues. CDR3: CASSQVQASGNGEQFI. CDR3 DNA: TGCGCCAGCAGCCAAGTTCAGGCTAGCGGGAATGGTGAGCAGTTCATC.

This clonotype was picked up a small number of times. The chain links TRBV11-2 to TRBJ2-5; a weak D match, TRBD2 (5 bases). Trimming left V 5 bases short and J 0 bases short, with 16 bases between. The CDR3 has 16 amino acids. Germline CDR1 is SGHAT and CDR2 is FQNNGV. CDR3 region: CASSAFRLRDQETQYF. The DNA for the CDR3 is TGTGCCAGCAGCGCTTTTCGTTTGCGGGACCAAGAGACCCAGTACTTC. The complete variable domain, with remaining parts taken from reference TRBV11-2 and TRBJ2-5, reads EAGVAQSPRYKIIEKRQSVAFWCNPISGHATLYWYQQILGQGPKLLIQFQNNGVVDDSQLPKDRFSAERLKGVDSTLKIQPAKLEDSAVYLCASSAFRLRDQETQYFGPGTRLLVL.

The V gene is TRBV3-1, the J gene TRBJ2-7, with D perhaps matching TRBD1 (6 bases). Germline V gene lookup returns CDR1 LGHDT and CDR2 YNNKEL (reference sequence). CDR3 size: 14 residues. V lost 1 base, J lost 4 bases, and 11 bases lay in between. The CDR3 here is CASSQGGPLYEQYF. DNA for the CDR3: TGTGCCAGCAGCCAAGGGGGGCCCCTTTACGAGCAGTACTTC.

This clonotype was found a few times. The rearrangement links TRBV18 to TRBJ2-7; 12 bases line up with TRBD1. V gave up 0 bases and J gave up 4 bases; unmatched junction bases: 4. CDR1 is KGHSH, CDR2 LQKENI, per germline. The CDR3 has 16 residues. CDR3 residues: CASSPPGTGGVYEQYF. CDR3 bases: TGTGCCAGCTCACCACCCGGGACAGGGGGCGTTTACGAGCAGTACTTC.

This clonotype has only a few counts. The chain is built from TRBV9 and TRBJ2-3, with D tentatively TRBD2 (5 bases). V lost 3 bases and J lost 0, with 20 bases in between. CDR3 length: 18 amino acids. Germline CDR1 and CDR2: SGDLS and YYNGEE. The CDR3 sequence: CASSAHSGPRSSTDTQYF. The CDR3 nucleotides are TGTGCCAGCAGCGCCCACAGCGGACCCCGTTCTAGCACAGATACGCAGTATTTT.

This clonotype came up a few times. This chain connects TRBV20-1 to TRBJ1-5; D may be TRBD1 (6 bases). The CDR3 extends over 17 amino acids. V was trimmed by 4 bases and J by 4 bases, leaving 23 bases between them. Germline CDR1 reads DFQATT; CDR2 reads SNEGSKA (reference sequence). This chain's CDR3 is CSATIRGGTSPNQPQHF. CDR3 DNA: TGCAGTGCTACCATCCGAGGGGGGACCTCGCCTAATCAGCCCCAGCATTTT.

The rearrangement joins TRBV14 to TRBJ2-3; D might be TRBD1 or TRBD2, each matching 5 bases. V dropped 4 bases and J dropped 6 bases, with 14 bases sitting between them. Germline V gene sequence: CDR1 SGHDN, CDR2 FVKESK. This CDR3 contains 14 residues. CDR3 nucleotide sequence: TGTGCCAGCAGCCCCCGGGACCCTCGGGATACGCAGTATTTT. It codes for CASSPRDPRDTQYF.

In its sample, this clonotype was seen a few times. The V call is TRBV30, the J call TRBJ2-1; D is ambiguous. The V end lost 8 bases, the J end lost 3 bases, and 11 bases lay between the germline ends. The CDR3 contains 12 residues. CDR1 and CDR2 (germline): GTSNPN, SVGIG (reference sequence). CDR3 bases: TGTGCCCATTCTCCGGGCTACAATGAGCAGTTCTTC. This translates into CAHSPGYNEQFF.

The V and J genes are TRBV7-2 and TRBJ2-7; TRBD2 might be the D (6 bases). Germline V gene lookup returns CDR1 SGHTA and CDR2 FQGNSA. This CDR3 region has 15 residues. The germline V and J ends were trimmed by 4 bases and 3 bases, with 16 bases remaining between them. CDR3 in amino acids: CASSSPRERYYEQYF. In DNA, the CDR3 is TGTGCCAGCAGCTCCCCACGGGAGCGCTACTACGAGCAGTACTTC.

This clonotype has a count of ten or more. The chain links TRBV7-2 to TRBJ2-7; no firm D call. With 2 bases removed from V and 5 bases from J, the gap between germline ends came to 7 bases. This CDR3 is built from 12 residues. CDR1 is SGHTA and CDR2 is FQGNSA in the germline V gene. The DNA of the CDR3 is TGTGCCAGCAGCTTATATGGAGACGAGCAGTACTTC. Residues: CASSLYGDEQYF. Using reference TRBV7-2 and TRBJ2-7 for the parts outside the CDR3, the full variable domain is GAGVSQSPSNKVTEKGKDVELRCDPISGHTALYWYRQSLGQGLEFLIYFQGNSAPDKSGLPSDRFSAERTGGSVSTLTIQRTQQEDSAVYLCASSLYGDEQYFGPGTRLTVT.

CDR3 loop: CASSLMRGDSYEQYF. The CDR3 DNA sequence: TGTGCCAGCAGTTTAATGCGTGGGGACTCCTACGAGCAGTACTTC. The rearrangement joins TRBV12-3 or TRBV12-4 to TRBJ2-7; D gene uncertain. V lost 2 bases and J lost 0, with 11 bases in between. The CDR3 extends over 15 amino acids.

This chain uses TRBV7-3 with TRBJ2-5; 9 bases agree with TRBD1. Germline CDR1 SGHTA, CDR2 FQGTGA. V was clipped by 6 bases and J by 11 bases; unmatched bases: 13. This CDR3 contains 14 residues. CDR3 amino acids: CASRSDRGWYEQYF. Written as DNA, the CDR3 is TGTGCCAGCAGGTCGGACAGGGGTTGGTATGAGCAGTACTTC. The variable domain in full, with the rest retrieved from reference TRBV7-3 and TRBJ2-5, is GAGVSQTPSNKVTEKGKYVELRCDPISGHTALYWYRQSLGQGPEFLIYFQGTGAADDSGLPNDRFFAVRPEGSVSTLKIQRTERGDSAVYLCASRSDRGWYEQYFGPGTRLLVL.

This clonotype was seen more than once but under ten times. The chain links TRBV7-9 to TRBJ2-7, with 8 bases matching TRBD1. The germline V gene encodes CDR1 SEHNR and CDR2 FQNEAQ (reference sequence). The length of the CDR3 is 15 residues. With 6 bases clipped from V and 1 base from J, the junction kept 8 bases outside the gene matches. In DNA, the CDR3 is TGTGCCAGCAGAAACACGACAGGGGTTTCCTACGAGCAGTACTTC. It translates to CASRNTTGVSYEQYF.

The chain has TRBV4-2 and TRBJ1-2; D is unresolved. CDR3 length: 15 amino acids. Trimming removed 0 bases from V and 1 base from J, with 9 bases in between. Germline V gene data show CDR1 as LGHNA and CDR2 as YNFKEQ. Here the CDR3 reads CASSQDYGNNYGYTF. The CDR3 coding sequence is TGTGCCAGCAGCCAAGATTACGGGAATAACTATGGCTACACCTTC.

The chain links TRBV21-1 to TRBJ1-1. TRBV21-1 is a pseudogene. The CDR3 is made up of 14 amino acids. In DNA form, the CDR3 reads TGTGCCAGCAGCCCAATGAATAGGACCATTTGGGCTTTCTTT. Its translation: CASSPMNRTIWAFF.

At least ten counts were recorded for this clonotype. CDR3 residues: CASSVSGGPLNEQFF. The CDR3 coding sequence is TGTGCCAGCAGCGTAAGCGGGGGACCCCTCAATGAGCAGTTCTTC. V and J are TRBV9 and TRBJ2-1, with 8 bases fitting TRBD2. The CDR3 extends over 15 amino acids. Germline CDR1 and CDR2: SGDLS and YYNGEE. J was trimmed by 6 bases and V by 1 base; bases with no gene match: 6. The variable domain in full, with the rest retrieved from reference TRBV9 and TRBJ2-1, is DSGVTQTPKHLITATGQRVTLRCSPRSGDLSVYWYQQSLDQGLQFLIQYYNGEERAKGNILERFSAQQFPDLHSELNLSSLELGDSALYFCASSVSGGPLNEQFFGPGTRLTVL.

The chain carries TRBV6-1 and TRBJ2-1, with 9 bases identical to TRBD1. V was clipped by 6 bases and J by 9 bases; unmatched bases: 6. Looked up from germline, CDR1 is MNHNS and CDR2 is SASEGT. The CDR3 has 13 residues. The CDR3 region is CASRRTGEAEQFF. CDR3 nucleotides: TGTGCCAGCAGAAGGACAGGGGAGGCTGAGCAGTTCTTC.

The rearrangement joins TRBV5-5 to TRBJ2-7; unclear D gene. Germline V CDR1 and CDR2: SGHKS, YYEKEE (reference sequence). The CDR3 has 15 amino acids. Trimming took 2 bases from V and 0 from J, leaving 12 bases between them. The CDR3 nucleotides are TGTGCCAGCAGCTTCGGACGGCAAGACTCCTACGAGCAGTACTTC. Its translation is CASSFGRQDSYEQYF.

CDR3 amino acids: CASSLIAGGRREQYF. In nucleotides, the CDR3 is TGTGCCAGCAGCTTAATAGCGGGGGGGCGGAGGGAGCAGTACTTC. The chain recombines TRBV7-9 with TRBJ2-7, with 11 bases aligning to TRBD2. Germline V lookup: CDR1 SEHNR, CDR2 FQNEAQ (reference sequence). V shed 2 bases, J shed 7 bases, and the junction held 7 bases outside the gene matches. CDR3 size: 15 residues.